The clone carrying this T cell receptor (beta chain) was detected ten times or more. Next came a second PCR, run for roughly 7 to 12 cycles, which used a sample-barcoded 5' primer along with a J-beta primer mix. TCRdb re-called the 5' RACE reads with MiXCR, one entry per CDR3 protein. The sample lists fewer than 900,000 distinct CDR3 sequences, roughly 49% occurring once. This entry comes from a study of blood T cells in healthy people across ages. The germline V gene encodes CDR1 LGHNA and CDR2 YNFKEQ. This CDR3 region has 13 residues. V shed 0 bases and J shed 9 bases, with 12 bases lying between them.

This chain connects TRBV4-2 to TRBJ2-7, with D maybe TRBD2 (5 bases). This clonotype was sampled from a woman aged 55-70 years in good health. Source material: blood. The chain's CDR3 is CASSQDWLARQYF. The CDR3 bases are TGTGCCAGCAGCCAAGATTGGCTAGCCCGGCAGTACTTC.